The rows below give T cell receptor beta chains drawn from one sample of a study of cytomegalovirus exposure and HLA in healthy donors. The table came from immunoSEQ multiplex PCR; TCRdb's copy has only in-frame clones and leaves some out. The table includes some 98,000 clones, around nine tenths detected once. The sample taken for sequencing was PBMCs. Source of these receptors: a woman aged 25 to 39 in good health and CMV-seronegative. The CDR3 runs from the conserved cysteine through the conserved F or W. Fields, in order: D gene, V gene, J gene, clone size, CDR3 DNA, CDR3 protein. D genes are given only for firm matches. Clone size is not always given. Where it is, it says once, few, many or a class for expanded clones.

>TRBD1|TRBV28|TRBJ1-1|NA
TGTGCCAGCAACGAGGGACAGGGGAACACTGAAGCTTTCTTT
CASNEGQGNTEAFF
>NA|TRBV4-1|TRBJ1-2|few
TGCGCCAGCAGCCAAGATGGTCAGTCCTTTGATGGCTACACCTTC
CASSQDGQSFDGYTF
>NA|TRBV6-1|TRBJ2-7|NA
TGTGCCAGCACCAACACCCCCACATACTCCTACGAGCAGTACTTC
CASTNTPTYSYEQYF
>NA|TRBV5-1|TRBJ2-2|NA
TGCGCCAGCAGCTTGGGGACATCGGTTCGGGAGCTGTTTTTT
CASSLGTSVRELFF
>NA|TRBV7-2|TRBJ1-6|NA
TGTGCCAGCAGCTTAGCCGCAGGGTCGCCCCTCCACTTT
CASSLAAGSPLHF
>TRBD2|TRBV27|TRBJ2-1|NA
TGTGCCAGCAGTCACACTAGCGTCACCTACAATGAGCAGTTCTTC
CASSHTSVTYNEQFF
>NA|TRBV7-6|TRBJ2-1|NA
TGTGCCAGCAGCTTAGCAGGGGCCTACAATGAGCAGTTCTTC
CASSLAGAYNEQFF
>TRBD1|TRBV28|TRBJ2-2|NA
TGTGCCAGCAGTCCCAGTAGTGTTGCATCGGGACAGGGGGCCTCCGGGGAGCTGTTTTTT
CASSPSSVASGQGASGELFF
>NA|TRBV9|TRBJ2-1|NA
TGTGCCAGCAGCGTAGAACCGAGCTCTGGGCAGTTCTTC
CASSVEPSSGQFF
>TRBD1|TRBV18|TRBJ2-7|NA
TGTGCCAGCTCACCCGGGACAGGAGCCTACGAGCAGTACTTC
CASSPGTGAYEQYF
>TRBD1|TRBV7-8|TRBJ1-1|NA
TGTGCCAGCAGCCCCCGGACAGGGAGGGCTTTCTTT
CASSPRTGRAFF
>NA|TRBV28|TRBJ2-7|NA
TGTGCCAGCAGTTCGTCGGAGTGGTTCTACGAGCAGTACTTC
CASSSSEWFYEQYF
>NA|TRBV19|TRBJ1-5|NA
TGTGCCAGTAGTATAGATCCTAATCAGCCCCAGCATTTT
CASSIDPNQPQHF
>NA|TRBV7-2|TRBJ1-2|NA
TGTGCCAGCAGCGACGGAGGCGGCTACACCTTC
CASSDGGGYTF
>NA|TRBV6-1|TRBJ2-7|NA
TGTGCCAGCAGTGCCGCGCAGGGCTACGAGCAGTACTTC
CASSAAQGYEQYF
>TRBD1|TRBV5-1|TRBJ1-1|NA
TGCGCCAGCAGCGATGGACAGGCGAACACTGAAGCTTTCTTT
CASSDGQANTEAFF
>TRBD1|TRBV5-4|TRBJ1-2|NA
TGTGCCAGCAGCGAGGGACAGATCTATGGCTACACCTTC
CASSEGQIYGYTF
>NA|TRBV7-2|TRBJ1-1|NA
TGTGCCAGCAGCCCGGGGGTAAAGAACACTGAAGCTTTCTTT
CASSPGVKNTEAFF
>NA|TRBV10-1|TRBJ2-7|NA
TGCGCCAGCAGTGAGGAGACTTCAAGGTACGAGCAGTACTTC
CASSEETSRYEQYF
>NA|TRBV5-4|TRBJ1-4|NA
TGTGCCAGCAGCTACGGACAGCGAAAACTGTTTTTT
CASSYGQRKLFF
>NA|TRBV5-1|TRBJ1-5|NA
TGCGCCAGCAGCCCGGCGGTCAATCAGCCCCAGCATTTT
CASSPAVNQPQHF
>TRBD2|TRBV11-2|TRBJ2-1|NA
TGTGCCAGCAGCCCTAGGGGCGTGGGAGGGAACTTCTACAATGAGCAGTTCTTC
CASSPRGVGGNFYNEQFF
>NA|TRBV7-9|TRBJ2-3|few
TGTGCCAGCAGCTCGAACTCAGGGGATACGCAGTATTTT
CASSSNSGDTQYF
>TRBD2|TRBV15|TRBJ2-1|once
TGTGCCACCAGCAGGGAAGCGGGAGGGCTCAATGAGCAGTTCTTC
CATSREAGGLNEQFF
>TRBD1|TRBV27|TRBJ1-4|NA
TGTGCCAGCAGTTTTACAGGGGACGAAAAACTGTTTTTT
CASSFTGDEKLFF
>NA|TRBV5-6|TRBJ1-2|NA
TGTGCCAGCAGCTTGAGGCTTGGACAGAGATTTCCGAACTATGGCTACACCTTC
CASSLRLGQRFPNYGYTF
>NA|TRBV6-5|TRBJ1-1|NA
TGTGCCAGCAGCCAGGGGACCAAAGCTTTCTTT
CASSQGTKAFF
>NA|TRBV12-5|TRBJ2-7|NA
TGTGCTAGTGGTTTGGTAAGGCGAGGAGCCTACGAGCAGTACTTC
CASGLVRRGAYEQYF
>TRBD2|TRBV9|TRBJ2-7|NA
TGTGCCAGCAGCGGACGAGCGGGGGGGCCGCGCGAGCAGTACTTC
CASSGRAGGPREQYF
>TRBD1|TRBV5-1|TRBJ2-1|NA
TGCGCCAGCAGCCCGGGACAGGCTAGCTCCTACAATGAGCAGTTCTTC
CASSPGQASSYNEQFF
>NA|TRBV5-1|TRBJ2-2|NA
TGCGCCAGCAGCTCCTCAGGGGAGGGGGAGCTGTTTTTT
CASSSSGEGELFF
>TRBD1|TRBV10-2|TRBJ1-1|NA
TGCGCCAGCAGTGAGTTAGGGGGCAGGTCTGAAGCTTTCTTT
CASSELGGRSEAFF
>NA|TRBV19|TRBJ2-3|once
TGTGCCAGTAGTCGCGAGGACAGAGACACAGATACGCAGTATTTT
CASSREDRDTDTQYF
>NA|TRBV6-6|TRBJ1-2|NA
TGTGCCAGCAGTCCAGGGACATACGGCTACACCTTC
CASSPGTYGYTF
>TRBD1|TRBV18|TRBJ1-1|NA
TGTGCCAGCTCACCAGGGACAGGGATGAACACTGAAGCTTTCTTT
CASSPGTGMNTEAFF
>NA|TRBV27|TRBJ2-6|NA
TGTGCCAGCCAGGGGCTCTCTGGGGCCAACGTCCTGACTTTC
CASQGLSGANVLTF
>NA|TRBV7-2|TRBJ1-3|NA
TGTGCCAGCAGCTTAGCGTCCCAGGGGCCCAGAGCTGGAAACACCATATATTTT
CASSLASQGPRAGNTIYF
>NA|TRBV6-5|TRBJ1-3|few
TGTGCCAGCAGTCCCCTCGGGGGAAACACCATATATTTT
CASSPLGGNTIYF